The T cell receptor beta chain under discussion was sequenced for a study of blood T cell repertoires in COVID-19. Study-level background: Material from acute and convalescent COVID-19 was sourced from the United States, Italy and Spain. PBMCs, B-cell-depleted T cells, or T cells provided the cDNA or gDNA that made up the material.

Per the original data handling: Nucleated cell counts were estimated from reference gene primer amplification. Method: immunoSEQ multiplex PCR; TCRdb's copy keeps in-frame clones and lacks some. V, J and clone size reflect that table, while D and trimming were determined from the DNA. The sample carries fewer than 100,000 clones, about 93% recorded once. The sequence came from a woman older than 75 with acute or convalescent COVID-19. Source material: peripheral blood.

This CDR3 is CASSQESSRGNTIYF. CDR3 nucleotides: TGTGCCAGCAGCCAAGAATCTTCCAGGGGAAACACCATATATTTT. V usage is TRBV3-1 (or the pseudogene TRBV3-2) and J usage is TRBJ1-3; D not certain. Germline loops: CDR1 LGHDT, CDR2 YNNKEL (reference sequence). This CDR3 comprises 15 residues. V lost 0 bases, J lost 4 bases, and 10 bases lay in between.